The clone carrying this T cell receptor beta chain was detected many times. Its antigen is not identified. The CDR3 totals 15 residues. Germline V gene data show CDR1 as SGDLS and CDR2 as YYNGEE. Germline trimming cut 2 bases from V and 5 bases from J; bases unmatched to any gene: 2. This entry belongs to a study of T cell repertoires in cytomegalovirus infection. TCRdb analysed the reads with MiXCR anew, one entry per CDR3 protein. The sample has about 460,000 distinct CDR3 sequences; about 11% are singletons. Whole-study results and caveats: In two of eight donors, the top clonotype was HLA-C-restricted CMV-specific.

The chain links TRBV9 to TRBJ2-3; TRBD2 matches at 13 bases. The source of this sequence is a human donor in good health (CMV status not recorded). Some clones in this sample may be carry-over from other donors' samples. The source material was PBMCs. CDR3 coding DNA: TGTGCCAGCAGCGTCAGACTAGCGGGGGGAGATACGCAGTATTTT. It encodes CASSVRLAGGDTQYF.